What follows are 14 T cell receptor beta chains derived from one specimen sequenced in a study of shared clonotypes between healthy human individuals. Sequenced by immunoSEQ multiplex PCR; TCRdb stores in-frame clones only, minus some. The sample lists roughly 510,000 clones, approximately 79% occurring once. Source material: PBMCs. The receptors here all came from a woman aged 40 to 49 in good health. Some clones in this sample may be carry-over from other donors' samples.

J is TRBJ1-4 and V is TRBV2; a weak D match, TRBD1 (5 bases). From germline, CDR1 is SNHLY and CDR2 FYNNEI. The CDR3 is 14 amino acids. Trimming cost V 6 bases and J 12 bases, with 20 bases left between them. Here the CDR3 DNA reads TGTGCCAGCAGAGGTCTTAGGGGCCCCCAGGAACTGTTTTTT. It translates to CASRGLRGPQELFF.

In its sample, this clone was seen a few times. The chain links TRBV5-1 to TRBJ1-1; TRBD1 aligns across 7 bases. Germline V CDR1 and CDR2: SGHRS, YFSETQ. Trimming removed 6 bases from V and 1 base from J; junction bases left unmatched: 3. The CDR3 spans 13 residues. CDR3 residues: CASTRDRNTEAFF. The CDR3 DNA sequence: TGCGCCAGCACGCGGGACAGGAACACTGAAGCTTTCTTT.

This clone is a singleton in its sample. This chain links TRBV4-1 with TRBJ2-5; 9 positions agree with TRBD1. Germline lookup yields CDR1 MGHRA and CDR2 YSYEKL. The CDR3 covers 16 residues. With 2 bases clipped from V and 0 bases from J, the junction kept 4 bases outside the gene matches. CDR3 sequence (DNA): TGCGCCAGCAGCCAAAAGGACAGGGGCTACCAAGAGACCCAGTACTTC. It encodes CASSQKDRGYQETQYF.

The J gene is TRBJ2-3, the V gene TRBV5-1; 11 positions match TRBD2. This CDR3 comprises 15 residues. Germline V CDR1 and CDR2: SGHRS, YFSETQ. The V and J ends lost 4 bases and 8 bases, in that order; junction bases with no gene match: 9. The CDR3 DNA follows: TGCGCCAGCAGCCCGGGACTAGCGGCGGTAGCTACGCAGTATTTT. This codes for CASSPGLAAVATQYF.

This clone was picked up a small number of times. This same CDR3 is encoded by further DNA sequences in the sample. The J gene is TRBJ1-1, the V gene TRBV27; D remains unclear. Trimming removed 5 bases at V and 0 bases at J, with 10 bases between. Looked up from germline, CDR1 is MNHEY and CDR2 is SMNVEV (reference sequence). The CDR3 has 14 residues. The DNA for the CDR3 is TGTGCCAGCAGTCTCAACAGAGTGAACACTGAAGCTTTCTTT. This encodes CASSLNRVNTEAFF.

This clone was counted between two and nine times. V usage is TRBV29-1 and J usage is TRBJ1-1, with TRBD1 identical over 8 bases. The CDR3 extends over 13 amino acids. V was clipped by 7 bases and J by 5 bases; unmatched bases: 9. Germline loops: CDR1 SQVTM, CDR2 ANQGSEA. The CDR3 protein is CSALLQGGTEAFF. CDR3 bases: TGCAGCGCCCTATTACAGGGGGGAACTGAAGCTTTCTTT.

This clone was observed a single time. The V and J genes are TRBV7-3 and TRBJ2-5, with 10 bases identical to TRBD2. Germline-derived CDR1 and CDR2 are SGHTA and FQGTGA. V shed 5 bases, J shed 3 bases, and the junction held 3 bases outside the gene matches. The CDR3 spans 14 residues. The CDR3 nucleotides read TGTGCCAGCAGCGCTAGCGGGAGCGAAGAGACCCAGTACTTC. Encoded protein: CASSASGSEETQYF.

The DNA of the CDR3 is TGTGCCAGCTCAAGGACAGGGGCTAAGGATCAGCCCCAGCATTTT. Residues: CASSRTGAKDQPQHF. The gene calls are TRBV18 and TRBJ1-5, with 9 bases that match TRBD1. The CDR3 extends over 15 amino acids. V lost 5 bases and J lost 5; bases outside the gene matches: 7. CDR1 KGHSH and CDR2 LQKENI come from the germline V gene.

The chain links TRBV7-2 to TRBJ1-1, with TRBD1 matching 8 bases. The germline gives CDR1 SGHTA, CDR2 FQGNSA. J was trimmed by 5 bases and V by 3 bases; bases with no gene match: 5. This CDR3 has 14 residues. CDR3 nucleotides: TGTGCCAGCAGCTTCGGACAGGGACTGACTGAAGCTTTCTTT. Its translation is CASSFGQGLTEAFF.

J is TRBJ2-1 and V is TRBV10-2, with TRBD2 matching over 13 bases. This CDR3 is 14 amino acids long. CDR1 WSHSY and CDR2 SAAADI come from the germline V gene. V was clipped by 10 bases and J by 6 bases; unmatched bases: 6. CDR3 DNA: TGCGCCACCTCACTAGCGGGAGGGCGCAATGAGCAGTTCTTC. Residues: CATSLAGGRNEQFF.

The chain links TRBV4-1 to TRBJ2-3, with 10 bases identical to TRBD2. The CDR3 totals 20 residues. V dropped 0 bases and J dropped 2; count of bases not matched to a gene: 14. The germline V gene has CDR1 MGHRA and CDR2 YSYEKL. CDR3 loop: CASSQDAGRASGSSTDTQYF. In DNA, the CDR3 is TGCGCCAGCAGCCAAGATGCTGGGAGGGCTAGCGGGAGTTCCACAGATACGCAGTATTTT.

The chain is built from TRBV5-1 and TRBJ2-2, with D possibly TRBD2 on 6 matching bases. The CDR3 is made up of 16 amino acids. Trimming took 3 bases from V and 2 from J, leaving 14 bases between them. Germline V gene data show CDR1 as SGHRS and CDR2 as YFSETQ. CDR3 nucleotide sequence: TGCGCCAGCAGCTCAGATCTAGCGCTTAACACCGGGGAGCTGTTTTTT. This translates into CASSSDLALNTGELFF. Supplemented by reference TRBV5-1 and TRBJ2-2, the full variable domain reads KAGVTQTPRYLIKTRGQQVTLSCSPISGHRSVSWYQQTPGQGLQFLFEYFSETQRNKGNFPGRFSGRQFSNSRSEMNVSTLELGDSALYLCASSSDLALNTGELFFGEGSRLTVL.

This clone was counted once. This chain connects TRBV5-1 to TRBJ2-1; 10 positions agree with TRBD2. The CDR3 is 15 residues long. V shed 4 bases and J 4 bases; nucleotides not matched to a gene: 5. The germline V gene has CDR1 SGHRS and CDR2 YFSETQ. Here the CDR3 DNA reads TGCGCCAGCAGCACCGGGACTAGCGTGTACAATGAGCAGTTCTTC. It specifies CASSTGTSVYNEQFF. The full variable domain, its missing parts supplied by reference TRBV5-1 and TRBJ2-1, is KAGVTQTPRYLIKTRGQQVTLSCSPISGHRSVSWYQQTPGQGLQFLFEYFSETQRNKGNFPGRFSGRQFSNSRSEMNVSTLELGDSALYLCASSTGTSVYNEQFFGPGTRLTVL.

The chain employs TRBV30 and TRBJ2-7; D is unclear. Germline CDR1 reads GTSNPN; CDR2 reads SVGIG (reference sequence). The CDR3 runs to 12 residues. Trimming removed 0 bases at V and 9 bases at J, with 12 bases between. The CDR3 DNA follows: TGTGCCTGGAGTGTATTCTCCTCATTGCAGTACTTC. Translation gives CAWSVFSSLQYF.